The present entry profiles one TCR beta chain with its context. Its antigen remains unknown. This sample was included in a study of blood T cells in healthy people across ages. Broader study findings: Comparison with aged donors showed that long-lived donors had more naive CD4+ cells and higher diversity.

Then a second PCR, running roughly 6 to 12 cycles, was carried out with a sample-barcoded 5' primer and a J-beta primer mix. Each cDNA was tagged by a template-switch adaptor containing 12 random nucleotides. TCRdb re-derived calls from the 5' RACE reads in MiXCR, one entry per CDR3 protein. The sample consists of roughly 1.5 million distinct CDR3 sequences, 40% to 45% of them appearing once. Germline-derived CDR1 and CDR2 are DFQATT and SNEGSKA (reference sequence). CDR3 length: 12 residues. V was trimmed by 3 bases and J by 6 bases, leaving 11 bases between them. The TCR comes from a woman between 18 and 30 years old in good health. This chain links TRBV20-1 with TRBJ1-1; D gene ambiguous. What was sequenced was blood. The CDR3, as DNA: TGCAGTGCTAGCAACAGTAACGCTGAAGCTTTCTTT. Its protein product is CSASNSNAEAFF.